This is a list of T cell receptor beta chains from one sample in a study of shared clonotypes between healthy human individuals. Generated by immunoSEQ multiplex PCR, the TCRdb table keeps only in-frame clones and is missing some. Among about 2 million clones, 85% to 95% were seen once, and the ten largest hold 0.13%. Sequenced material: naive CD4+ T cells sorted from blood. The receptors stem from a man aged 18 to 30 in good health. Both conserved end residues are part of each CDR3. D genes are given only for firm matches. Not every row has a clone size; where given, it reads once, few, many or a size class.

D	V	size	J	CDR3	DNA
-	TRBV30	-	TRBJ2-7	CAWSGDGSRVYF	TGTGCCTGGAGTGGGGACGGCTCCCGGGTGTACTTC
-	TRBV30	-	TRBJ2-5	CAWSVERETQYF	TGTGCCTGGAGTGTCGAGCGAGAGACCCAGTACTTC
TRBD1	TRBV6-5	-	TRBJ2-7	CASSRGTGNEQYF	TGTGCCAGCAGTAGGGGGACAGGGAACGAGCAGTACTTC
TRBD2	TRBV5-4	-	TRBJ2-1	CASSLDGGAFNEQFF	TGTGCCAGCAGCTTGGACGGGGGGGCTTTTAATGAGCAGTTCTTC
-	TRBV10-3	-	TRBJ1-6	CAISNDIYSYNSPLHF	TGTGCCATCAGTAATGACATTTACTCCTATAATTCACCCCTCCACTTT
-	TRBV6-1	-	TRBJ1-5	CASIKAYSINQPQHF	TGTGCCAGCATAAAAGCTTATTCGATAAATCAGCCCCAGCATTTT
-	TRBV29-1	-	TRBJ2-1	CSVGAGYNEQFF	TGCAGCGTTGGGGCAGGGTACAATGAGCAGTTCTTC
-	TRBV29-1	-	TRBJ2-1	CSVTRSGRYNEQFF	TGCAGCGTGACACGTAGCGGCCGTTACAATGAGCAGTTCTTC
-	TRBV27	-	TRBJ1-2	CASSLRGANYGYTF	TGTGCCAGCAGTTTGAGGGGAGCTAACTATGGCTACACCTTC
TRBD2	TRBV6-6	-	TRBJ2-1	CASILAGGPEDEQFF	TGTGCCAGCATACTAGCGGGAGGGCCCGAGGATGAGCAGTTCTTC
-	TRBV12-1	-	TRBJ1-5	CASSFVWGPQHF	TGTGCCAGCAGCTTTGTATGGGGGCCCCAGCATTTT
-	TRBV2	-	TRBJ1-6	CASRAIGSDNSPLHF	TGTGCCAGCAGGGCCATTGGTAGCGATAATTCACCCCTCCACTTT
-	TRBV30	once	TRBJ1-5	CAWSALSGQPQHF	TGTGCCTGGAGCGCTCTAAGTGGGCAGCCCCAGCATTTT
TRBD2	TRBV14	-	TRBJ2-7	CASSLGSGSISSYEQYF	TGTGCCAGCAGCCTCGGTAGCGGGAGTATTTCATCCTACGAGCAGTACTTC
-	TRBV6-5	once	TRBJ1-1	CASSYSMGNMNTEAFF	TGTGCCAGCAGTTACTCGATGGGGAATATGAACACTGAAGCTTTCTTT
-	TRBV6-1	-	TRBJ2-6	CASRGAGANVLTF	TGTGCCAGCAGGGGCGCTGGGGCCAACGTCCTGACTTTC
-	TRBV30	-	TRBJ2-1	CAWRGTGPSSYNEQFF	TGTGCCTGGAGGGGTACAGGGCCTAGCTCCTACAATGAGCAGTTCTTC
TRBD2	TRBV14	-	TRBJ2-5	CASSRLAGIETQYF	TGTGCCAGCAGCCGACTAGCGGGCATAGAGACCCAGTACTTC
-	TRBV4-3	once	TRBJ2-1	CASSQDRGDEQFF	TGCGCCAGCAGCCAAGACCGAGGTGATGAGCAGTTCTTC
-	TRBV10-2	-	TRBJ1-1	CASSVSTEAFF	TGCGCCAGCAGTGTCAGCACTGAAGCTTTCTTT
-	TRBV20-1	-	TRBJ2-7	CSALTEGEQYF	TGCAGTGCCCTAACTGAGGGCGAGCAGTACTTC
-	TRBV5-1	-	TRBJ2-7	CASSLGINSYEQYF	TGCGCCAGCAGCTTAGGGATCAACTCCTACGAGCAGTACTTC
-	TRBV5-8	once	TRBJ2-7	CASSGRQAYEQYF	TGTGCCAGCAGCGGAAGACAGGCCTACGAGCAGTACTTC
-	TRBV28	-	TRBJ2-2	CASSSQAGELFF	TGTGCCAGCAGTAGCCAAGCCGGGGAGCTGTTTTTT
-	TRBV10-3	-	TRBJ1-5	CAISTGRENQPQHF	TGTGCCATCAGTACTGGACGGGAGAATCAGCCCCAGCATTTT
TRBD1	TRBV6-1	-	TRBJ1-2	CASPGTGLGYGYTF	TGTGCCAGTCCCGGGACAGGGCTGGGCTATGGCTACACCTTC
-	TRBV5-1	-	TRBJ2-7	CASTPQGTAGEQYF	TGCGCCAGCACCCCCCAGGGGACCGCAGGCGAGCAGTACTTC
-	TRBV4-3	-	TRBJ2-7	CASSRDGTDASYEQYF	TGCGCCAGCAGCCGAGACGGGACGGATGCCTCCTACGAGCAGTACTTC
TRBD1	TRBV4-1	-	TRBJ1-1	CASSQPDRDEAFF	TGCGCCAGCAGCCAACCCGACAGGGATGAAGCTTTCTTT
-	TRBV5-1	-	TRBJ1-1	CASSLEFRGTGNTEAFF	TGCGCCAGCAGCTTGGAGTTTCGGGGGACGGGGAACACTGAAGCTTTCTTT
-	TRBV7-8	-	TRBJ1-1	CASSLFIEQNTEAFF	TGTGCCAGCAGCTTATTTATAGAACAGAACACTGAAGCTTTCTTT
TRBD1	TRBV7-2	-	TRBJ1-6	CASSLRDRGGGSPLHF	TGTGCCAGCAGCCTCCGGGACAGGGGTGGTGGATCACCCCTCCACTTT
-	TRBV5-4	-	TRBJ1-5	CASSSPGQPQHF	TGTGCCAGCAGCTCTCCGGGTCAGCCCCAGCATTTT
TRBD1	TRBV18	-	TRBJ1-3	CASSSTGDGNTIYF	TGTGCCAGCTCATCGACAGGGGATGGAAACACCATATATTTT
-	TRBV7-6	-	TRBJ1-1	CASSLAGMAEAFF	TGTGCCAGCAGCTTAGCGGGGATGGCTGAAGCTTTCTTT
-	TRBV6-5	-	TRBJ1-1	CASSTSRNTEAFF	TGTGCCAGCAGCACATCAAGGAACACTGAAGCTTTCTTT
-	TRBV7-2	-	TRBJ1-2	CASSLALFSNYGYTF	TGTGCCAGCAGCTTAGCCCTTTTTTCTAACTATGGCTACACCTTC